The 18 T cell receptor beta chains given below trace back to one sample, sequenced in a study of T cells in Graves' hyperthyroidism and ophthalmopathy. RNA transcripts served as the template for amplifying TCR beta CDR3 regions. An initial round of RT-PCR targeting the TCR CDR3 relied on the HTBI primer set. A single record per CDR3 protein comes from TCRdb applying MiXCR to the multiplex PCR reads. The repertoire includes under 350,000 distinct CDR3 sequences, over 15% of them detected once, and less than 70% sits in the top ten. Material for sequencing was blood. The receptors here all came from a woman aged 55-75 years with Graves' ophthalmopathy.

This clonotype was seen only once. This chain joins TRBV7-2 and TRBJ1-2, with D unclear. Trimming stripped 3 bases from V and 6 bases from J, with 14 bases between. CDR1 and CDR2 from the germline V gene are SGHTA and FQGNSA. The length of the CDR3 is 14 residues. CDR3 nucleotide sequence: TGTGCCAGCAGCTTGGCTACGGTCCCTAATGGCTACACCTTC. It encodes CASSLATVPNGYTF. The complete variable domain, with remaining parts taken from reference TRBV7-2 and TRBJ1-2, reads GAGVSQSPSNKVTEKGKDVELRCDPISGHTALYWYRQSLGQGLEFLIYFQGNSAPDKSGLPSDRFSAERTGGSVSTLTIQRTQQEDSAVYLCASSLATVPNGYTFGSGTRLTVV.

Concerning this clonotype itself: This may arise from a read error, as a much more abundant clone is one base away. CDR3 in DNA: TGTGCCAGCAGCTCCGACACGTTAGGGCGAGGGGAAAAACTGTTTTTT. It encodes CASSSDTLGRGEKLFF. This chain links TRBV7-8 with TRBJ1-4; D not resolved. Germline V gene lookup returns CDR1 SGHVS and CDR2 FQNEAQ. V gave up 4 bases and J gave up 8 bases, with 20 bases separating them. This CDR3 region has 16 residues.

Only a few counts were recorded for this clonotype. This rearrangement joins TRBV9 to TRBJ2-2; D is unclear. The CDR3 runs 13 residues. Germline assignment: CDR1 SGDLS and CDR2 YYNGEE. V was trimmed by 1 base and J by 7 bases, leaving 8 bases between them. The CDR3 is CASSVTDDGELFF. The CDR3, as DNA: TGTGCCAGCAGCGTAACAGATGACGGGGAGCTGTTTTTT.

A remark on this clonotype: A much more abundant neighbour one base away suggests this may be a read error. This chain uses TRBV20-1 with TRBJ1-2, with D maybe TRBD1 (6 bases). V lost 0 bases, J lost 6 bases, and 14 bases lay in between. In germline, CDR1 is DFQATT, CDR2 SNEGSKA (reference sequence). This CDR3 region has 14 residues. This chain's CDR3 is CSARDEGGGHGYTF. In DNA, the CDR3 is TGCAGTGCTAGAGATGAAGGTGGGGGCCATGGCTACACCTTC.

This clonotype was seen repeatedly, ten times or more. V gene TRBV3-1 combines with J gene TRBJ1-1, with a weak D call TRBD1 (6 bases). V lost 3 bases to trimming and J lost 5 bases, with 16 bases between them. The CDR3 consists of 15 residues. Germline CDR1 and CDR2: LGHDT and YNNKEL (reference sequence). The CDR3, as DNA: TGTGCCAGCAGCCATCCTAAGGGGGTTCGGACTGAAGCTTTCTTT. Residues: CASSHPKGVRTEAFF.

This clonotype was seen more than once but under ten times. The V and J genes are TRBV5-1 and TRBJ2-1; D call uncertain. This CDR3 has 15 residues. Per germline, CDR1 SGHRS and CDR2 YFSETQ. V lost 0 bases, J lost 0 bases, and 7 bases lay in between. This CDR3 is CASSLGASSYNEQFF. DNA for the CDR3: TGCGCCAGCAGCTTGGGCGCGAGCTCCTACAATGAGCAGTTCTTC.

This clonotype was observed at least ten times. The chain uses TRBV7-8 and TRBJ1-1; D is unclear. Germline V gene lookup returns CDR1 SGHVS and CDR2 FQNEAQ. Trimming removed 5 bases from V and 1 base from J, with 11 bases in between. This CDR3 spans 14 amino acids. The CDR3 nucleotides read TGTGCCAGCAGCCCCGACCGCCGGAACACTGAAGCTTTCTTT. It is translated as CASSPDRRNTEAFF.

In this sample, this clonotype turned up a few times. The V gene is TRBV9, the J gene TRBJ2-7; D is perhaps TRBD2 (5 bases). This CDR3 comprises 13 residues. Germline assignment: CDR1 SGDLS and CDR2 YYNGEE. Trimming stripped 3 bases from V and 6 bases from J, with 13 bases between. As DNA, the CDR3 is TGTGCCAGCAGCGCCCGGACTCTTAGCGAGCAGTACTTC. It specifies CASSARTLSEQYF.

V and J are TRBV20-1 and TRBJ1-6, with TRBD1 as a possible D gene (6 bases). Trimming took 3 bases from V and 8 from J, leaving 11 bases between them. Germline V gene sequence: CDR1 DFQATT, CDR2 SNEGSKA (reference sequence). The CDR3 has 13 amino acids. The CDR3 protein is CSASGGADSPLHF. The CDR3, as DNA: TGCAGTGCTAGTGGGGGGGCTGATTCACCCCTCCACTTT.

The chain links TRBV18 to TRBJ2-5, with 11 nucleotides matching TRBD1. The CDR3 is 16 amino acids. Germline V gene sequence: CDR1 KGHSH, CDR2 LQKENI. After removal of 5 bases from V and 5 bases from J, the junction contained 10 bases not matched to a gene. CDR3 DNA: TGTGCCAGCTCAGTCACCGGGACAGGGGGTTTGGAGACCCAGTACTTC. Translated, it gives CASSVTGTGGLETQYF.

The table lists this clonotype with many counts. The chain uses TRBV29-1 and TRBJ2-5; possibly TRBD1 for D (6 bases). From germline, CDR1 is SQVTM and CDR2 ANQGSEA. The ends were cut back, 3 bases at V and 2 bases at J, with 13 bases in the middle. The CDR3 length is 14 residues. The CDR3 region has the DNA TGCAGCGTTGATCGGCCAGGGGAACAAGAGACCCAGTACTTC. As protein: CSVDRPGEQETQYF.

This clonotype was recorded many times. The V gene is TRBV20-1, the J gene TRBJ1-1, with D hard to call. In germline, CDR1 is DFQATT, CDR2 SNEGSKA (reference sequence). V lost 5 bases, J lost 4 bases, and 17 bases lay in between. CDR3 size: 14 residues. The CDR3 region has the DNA TGCAGTGCTGGGCCGGGAAAAGGGTCCACTGAAGCTTTCTTT. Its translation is CSAGPGKGSTEAFF.

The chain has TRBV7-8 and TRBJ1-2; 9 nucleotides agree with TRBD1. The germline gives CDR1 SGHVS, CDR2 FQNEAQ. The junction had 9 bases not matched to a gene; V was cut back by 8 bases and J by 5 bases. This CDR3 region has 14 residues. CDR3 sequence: CASRDDRGIYGYTF. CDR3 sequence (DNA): TGTGCCAGCCGCGATGACAGGGGGATTTATGGCTACACCTTC.

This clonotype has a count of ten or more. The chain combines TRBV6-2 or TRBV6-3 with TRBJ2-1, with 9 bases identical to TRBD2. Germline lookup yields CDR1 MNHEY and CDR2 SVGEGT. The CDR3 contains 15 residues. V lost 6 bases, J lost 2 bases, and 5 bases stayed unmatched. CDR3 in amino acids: CASRLAGEAYNEQFF. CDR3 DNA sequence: TGTGCCAGCAGATTAGCGGGGGAAGCCTACAATGAGCAGTTCTTC.

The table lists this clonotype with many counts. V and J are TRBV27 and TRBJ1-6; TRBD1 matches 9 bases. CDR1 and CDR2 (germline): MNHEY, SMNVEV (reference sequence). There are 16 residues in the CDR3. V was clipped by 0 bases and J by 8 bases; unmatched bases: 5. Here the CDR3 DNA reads TGTGCCAGCAGTTTATCGGTTGGGGACAGGGATTCACCCCTCCACTTT. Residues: CASSLSVGDRDSPLHF.

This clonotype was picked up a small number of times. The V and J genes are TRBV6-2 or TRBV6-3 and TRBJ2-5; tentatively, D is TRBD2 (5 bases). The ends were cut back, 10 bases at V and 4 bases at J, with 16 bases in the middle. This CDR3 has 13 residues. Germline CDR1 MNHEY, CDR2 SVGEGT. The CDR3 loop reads CATNTRFRETQYF. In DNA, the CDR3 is TGTGCCACCAATACTAGATTCCGAGAGACCCAGTACTTC.

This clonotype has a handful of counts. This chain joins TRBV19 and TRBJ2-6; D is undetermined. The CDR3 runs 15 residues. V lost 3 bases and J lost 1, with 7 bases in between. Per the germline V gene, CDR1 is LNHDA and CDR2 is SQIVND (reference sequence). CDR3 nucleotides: TGTGCCAGTAGTATGTTGGGTTCTGGGGCCAACGTCCTGACTTTC. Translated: CASSMLGSGANVLTF.

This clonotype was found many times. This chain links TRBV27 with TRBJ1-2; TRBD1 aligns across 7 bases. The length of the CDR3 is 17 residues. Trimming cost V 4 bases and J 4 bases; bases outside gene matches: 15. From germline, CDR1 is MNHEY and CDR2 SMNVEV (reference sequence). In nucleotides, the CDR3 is TGTGCCAGCAGTTCGAATTTACAGGGGAAAGGCCTCTATGGCTACACCTTC. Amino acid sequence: CASSSNLQGKGLYGYTF.